The sequence of this T cell receptor beta chain was determined in a study of blood T cells in healthy people across ages. General study results and limits: Since the PBMCs were unsorted, naive and antigen-experienced cells could not be conclusively compared.

A word on this clonotype: Antigen: not known.

This CDR3 comprises 14 residues. In germline, CDR1 is MGHRA, CDR2 YSYEKL. A sample-barcoded 5' primer and a J-beta primer mix were used in a second PCR of roughly 6 to 11 cycles. Every cDNA molecule carried a tag from a template-switch adaptor bearing 12 random nucleotides. Via MiXCR, TCRdb re-called the 5' RACE reads, giving one row per CDR3 protein. The table has 700,000 to 850,000 distinct CDR3 sequences, 40% to 65% seen once. This sequence joins TRBV4-1 and TRBJ2-5, with 10 positions matching TRBD2. The DNA end is more similar to TRBJ2-7, so the J call may be wrong. Material: blood. This clonotype was obtained from an elderly man in good health. In DNA, the CDR3 is TGCGCCAGCAGCTCTCTAGCGGGAGTTCTCGAGCAGTACTTC. This gives the protein CASSSLAGVLEQYF.